The sequence of this T cell receptor (beta chain) was determined in a study of long-term antiretroviral therapy in people with HIV. Study-level results: HIV repertoires had narrower CDR3 length ranges than controls. Regardless of time point, clones expanded before ART dominated the repertoire.

The authors ran the immunoSEQ assay, v3.0, at survey level. Profiling relied on immunoSEQ multiplex PCR, and the TCRdb table lists in-frame clones only, not all of them. The profile shows 15,000 to 20,000 clones, about 80% of them singletons. The content of samples before DNA extraction was roughly 0.95-11 million cryopreserved PBMC. This clone was recorded once. The antigen is undetermined. The germline V and J ends were trimmed by 0 bases and 2 bases, with 13 bases remaining between them. Germline V lookup: CDR1 SGHVS, CDR2 FNYEAQ. The CDR3 spans 17 residues. Sample: unsorted PBMCs, taken 2.2 years after starting antiretroviral therapy. The chain carries TRBV7-6 and TRBJ2-2, with D possibly matching TRBD1 (6 bases). The receptor was isolated from a man between 45 and 60 years old with HIV. Written as DNA, the CDR3 is TGTGCCAGCAGCTTAGCCGGTTGGACAGTTAACACCGGGGAGCTGTTTTTT. It translates to CASSLAGWTVNTGELFF.